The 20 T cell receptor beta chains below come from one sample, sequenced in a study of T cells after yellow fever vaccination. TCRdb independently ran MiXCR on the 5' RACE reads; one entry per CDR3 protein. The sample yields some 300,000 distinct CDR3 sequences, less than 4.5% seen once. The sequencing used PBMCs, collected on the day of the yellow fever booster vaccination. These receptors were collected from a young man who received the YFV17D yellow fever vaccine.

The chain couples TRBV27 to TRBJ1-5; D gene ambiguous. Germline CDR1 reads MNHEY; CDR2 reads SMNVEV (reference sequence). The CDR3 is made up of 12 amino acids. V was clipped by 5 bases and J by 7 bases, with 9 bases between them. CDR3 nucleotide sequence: TGTGCCAGCAGTAAGGTTGACCAGCCCCAGCATTTT. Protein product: CASSKVDQPQHF.

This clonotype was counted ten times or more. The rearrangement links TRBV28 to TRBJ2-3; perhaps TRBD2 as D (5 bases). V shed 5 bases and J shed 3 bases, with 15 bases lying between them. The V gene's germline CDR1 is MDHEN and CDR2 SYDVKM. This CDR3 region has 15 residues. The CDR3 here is CASSVAGFGTDTQYF. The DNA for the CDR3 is TGTGCCAGCAGTGTGGCGGGTTTCGGAACAGATACGCAGTATTTT.

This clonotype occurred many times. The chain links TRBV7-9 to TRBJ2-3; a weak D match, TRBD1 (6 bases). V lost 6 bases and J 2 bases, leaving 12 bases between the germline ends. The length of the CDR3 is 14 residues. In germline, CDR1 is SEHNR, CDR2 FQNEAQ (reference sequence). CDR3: CASRLDSSTDTQYF. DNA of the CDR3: TGTGCCAGCAGGTTGGACAGTTCCACAGATACGCAGTATTTT.

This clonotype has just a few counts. The CDR3 here is CASSLVGGGIITEAFF. The DNA for the CDR3 is TGTGCCAGCAGCTTAGTGGGAGGGGGCATTATCACTGAAGCTTTCTTT. The gene calls are TRBV7-2 and TRBJ1-1, with 7 bases fitting TRBD1. CDR3 length: 16 amino acids. V dropped 1 base and J dropped 4; count of bases not matched to a gene: 9. Germline V gives CDR1 SGHTA, CDR2 FQGNSA.

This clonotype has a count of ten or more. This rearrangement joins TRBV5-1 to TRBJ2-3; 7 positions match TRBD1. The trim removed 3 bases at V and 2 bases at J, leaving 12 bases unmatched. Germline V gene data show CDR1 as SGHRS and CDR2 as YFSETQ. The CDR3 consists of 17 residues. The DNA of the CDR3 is TGCGCCAGCAGCTACCGAGGAACAGGGGCCCTCACAGATACGCAGTATTTT. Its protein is CASSYRGTGALTDTQYF.

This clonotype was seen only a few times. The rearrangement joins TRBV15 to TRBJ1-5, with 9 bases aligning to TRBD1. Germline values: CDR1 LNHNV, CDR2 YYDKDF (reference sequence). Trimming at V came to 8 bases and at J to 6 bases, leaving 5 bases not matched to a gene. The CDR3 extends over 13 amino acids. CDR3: CATGTGKIQPQHF. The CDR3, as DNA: TGTGCCACCGGGACAGGGAAGATTCAGCCCCAGCATTTT.

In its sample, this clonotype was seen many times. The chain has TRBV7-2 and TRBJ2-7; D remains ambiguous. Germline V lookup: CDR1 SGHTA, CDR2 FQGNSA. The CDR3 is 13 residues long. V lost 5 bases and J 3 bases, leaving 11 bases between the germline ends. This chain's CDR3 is CASSRSTFYEQYV. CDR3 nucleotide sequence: TGTGCCAGCAGCCGTTCTACGTTCTACGAGCAGTACGTC.

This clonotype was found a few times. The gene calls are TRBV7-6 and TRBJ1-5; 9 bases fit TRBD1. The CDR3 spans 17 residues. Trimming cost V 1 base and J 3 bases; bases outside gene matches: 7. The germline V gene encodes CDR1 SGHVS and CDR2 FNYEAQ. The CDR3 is CASSLEVGTGNNQPQHF. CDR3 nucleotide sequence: TGTGCCAGCAGCTTAGAAGTTGGGACAGGGAACAATCAGCCCCAGCATTTT.

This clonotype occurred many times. The CDR3 is CASSSDTGRRTGELFF. CDR3 nucleotides: TGTGCCAGCAGCTCCGACACGGGACGAAGGACCGGGGAGCTGTTTTTT. The chain is built from TRBV5-4 and TRBJ2-2; D assignment may be TRBD1 or TRBD2 (5 bases each). This CDR3 has 16 residues. The germline gives CDR1 SGHNT, CDR2 YYREEE (reference sequence). The V gene lost 3 bases and the J gene lost 5 bases, with 17 bases spanning the gap.

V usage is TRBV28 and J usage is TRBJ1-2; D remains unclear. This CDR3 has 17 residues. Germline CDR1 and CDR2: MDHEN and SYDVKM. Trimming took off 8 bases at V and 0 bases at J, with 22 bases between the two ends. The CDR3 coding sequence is TGTGCCAGCCCTACCCGGAGGCTTAAGTTAGCTAACTATGGCTACACCTTC. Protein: CASPTRRLKLANYGYTF.

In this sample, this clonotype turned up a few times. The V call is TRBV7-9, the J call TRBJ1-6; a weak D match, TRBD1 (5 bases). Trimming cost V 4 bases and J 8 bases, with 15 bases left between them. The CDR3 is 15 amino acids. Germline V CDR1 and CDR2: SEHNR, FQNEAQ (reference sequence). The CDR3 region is CASSSSAGPYSPLHF. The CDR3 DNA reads TGTGCCAGCAGCTCCTCTGCGGGGCCCTATTCACCCCTCCACTTT.

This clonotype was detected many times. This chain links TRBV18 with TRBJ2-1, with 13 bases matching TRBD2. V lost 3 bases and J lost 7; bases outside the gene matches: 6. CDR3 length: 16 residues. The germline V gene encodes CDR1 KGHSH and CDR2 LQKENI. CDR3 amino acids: CASSPWTSGGANEQFF. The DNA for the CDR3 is TGTGCCAGCTCACCTTGGACTAGCGGGGGAGCGAATGAGCAGTTCTTC.

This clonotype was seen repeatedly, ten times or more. The CDR3 coding sequence is TGTGCCAGCAGCTTAGTTCGGGACGAGGTGTTCTTC. Protein product: CASSLVRDEVFF. The chain carries TRBV7-2 and TRBJ2-1; D could derive from TRBD1 or TRBD2 (5 bases each). V was shortened by 1 base and J by 15 bases, with 13 bases between the two germline ends. Germline V gene lookup returns CDR1 SGHTA and CDR2 FQGNSA. The CDR3 extends over 12 amino acids. Looking up the rest from reference TRBV7-2 and TRBJ2-1 gives the full variable domain: GAGVSQSPSNKVTEKGKDVELRCDPISGHTALYWYRQSLGQGLEFLIYFQGNSAPDKSGLPSDRFSAERTGGSVSTLTIQRTQQEDSAVYLCASSLVRDEVFFGPGTRLTVL.

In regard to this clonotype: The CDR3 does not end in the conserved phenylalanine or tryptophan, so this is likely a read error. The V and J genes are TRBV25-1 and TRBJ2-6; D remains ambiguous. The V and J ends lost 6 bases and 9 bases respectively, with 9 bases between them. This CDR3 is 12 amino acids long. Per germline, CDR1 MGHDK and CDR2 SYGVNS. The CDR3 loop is CASSIVDNVLTL. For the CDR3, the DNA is TGTGCCAGCAGCATTGTAGACAACGTCCTGACTCTC.

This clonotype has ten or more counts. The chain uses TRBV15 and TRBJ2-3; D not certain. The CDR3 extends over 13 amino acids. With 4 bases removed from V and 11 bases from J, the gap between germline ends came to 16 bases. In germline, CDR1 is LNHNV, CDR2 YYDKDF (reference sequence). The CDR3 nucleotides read TGTGCCACCAGCAATTACGGCACCCCTAGGCAGTATTTT. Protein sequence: CATSNYGTPRQYF.

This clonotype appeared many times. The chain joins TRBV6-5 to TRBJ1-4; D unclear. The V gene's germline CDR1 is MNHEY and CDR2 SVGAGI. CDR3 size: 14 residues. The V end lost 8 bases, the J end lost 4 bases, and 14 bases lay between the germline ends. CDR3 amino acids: CASGPDLINEKLFF. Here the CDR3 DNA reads TGTGCCAGCGGACCGGATCTGATTAATGAAAAACTGTTTTTT.

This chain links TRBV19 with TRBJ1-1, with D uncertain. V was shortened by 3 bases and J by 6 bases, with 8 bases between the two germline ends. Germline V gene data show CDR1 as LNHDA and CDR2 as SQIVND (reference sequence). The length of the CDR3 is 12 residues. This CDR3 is CASSMGSAEAFF. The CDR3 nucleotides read TGTGCCAGTAGTATGGGGTCGGCTGAAGCTTTCTTT.

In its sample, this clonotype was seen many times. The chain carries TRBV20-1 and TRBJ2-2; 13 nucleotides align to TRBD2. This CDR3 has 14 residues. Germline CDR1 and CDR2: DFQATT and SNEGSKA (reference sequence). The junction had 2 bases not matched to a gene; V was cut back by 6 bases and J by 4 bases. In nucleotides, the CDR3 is TGCAGTGCAAGACTAGCGGGGGGCACCGGGGAGCTGTTTTTT. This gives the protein CSARLAGGTGELFF.

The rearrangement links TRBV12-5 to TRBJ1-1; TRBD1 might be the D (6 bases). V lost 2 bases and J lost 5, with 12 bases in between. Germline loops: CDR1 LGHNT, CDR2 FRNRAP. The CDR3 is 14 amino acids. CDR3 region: CASGLSRGGTEAFF. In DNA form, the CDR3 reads TGTGCTAGTGGTTTGAGCAGGGGAGGTACTGAAGCTTTCTTT.

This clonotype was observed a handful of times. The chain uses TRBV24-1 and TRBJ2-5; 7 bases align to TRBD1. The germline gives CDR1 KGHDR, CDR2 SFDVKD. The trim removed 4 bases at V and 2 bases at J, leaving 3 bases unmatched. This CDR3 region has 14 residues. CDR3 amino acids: CATSEAGGQETQYF. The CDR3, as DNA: TGTGCCACCAGTGAAGCAGGGGGTCAAGAGACCCAGTACTTC.